The T cell receptor beta chain under discussion was sequenced for a study of T-cell reconstitution after alpha-beta-depleted transplantation in children. About this clonotype itself: The antigen is undetermined.

This sample's TCRbeta library carried unique molecular identifier barcodes. TCRdb re-called the PCR reads through MiXCR, storing one row per CDR3 protein. The data contain fewer than 500,000 distinct CDR3 sequences, 43% of them seen just once; the ten biggest clones take up 27%. Study observations and caveats: T-cell counts and diversity at one year post-transplant came mainly from newly produced T cells. Roughly two months post-transplant, alpha-beta T cells reportedly originated from several hundred graft clones that had expanded. The study traced high day-60 TCRbeta diversity in some patients to surviving recipient T cells and thymic progenitors.

This CDR3 has 14 amino acids. V trimming: 0 bases; J trimming: 10 bases; junction bases outside the gene matches: 6. Per the germline V gene, CDR1 is SGHTA and CDR2 is FQGNSA. Sequenced material: PBMCs, taken before TCRalphabeta/CD19-depleted stem cell transplant. The chain is built from TRBV7-2 and TRBJ2-1; 7 bases line up with TRBD2. The TCR was taken from a girl between 2 and 10 years old with aplastic anemia, due to receive a stem cell transplant. The CDR3 is CASSLAGGRSEQFF. The CDR3, as DNA: TGTGCCAGCAGCTTAGCGGGAGGGCGTTCGGAGCAGTTCTTC.